This TCR beta chain was observed in a study of T cell responses to AZD1222 COVID-19 vaccine. Background on the study: Samples with a second dose at about 4 or about 12 weeks were pooled together.

Remarks on this clone: The target antigen is unknown.

CDR1 and CDR2 (germline): MDHEN, SYDVKM. This CDR3 has 11 residues. Trimming shortened V by 6 bases and J by 2 bases, and 5 bases separated the two germline ends. The protocol was immunoSEQ multiplex PCR, while the TCRdb copy is restricted to in-frame clones and leaves out a portion. The table records about 120,000 clones, more than 85% of them present only once. Study conclusions and caveats: As reported, nearly half of all spike-specific TCRs target variant regions that are unmutated. Among the donors, most were white British and more were female, and clonal diversity was possibly underestimated. At 160-218 and 743-854, vaccine-associated CD4 TCRs were dominant, and they spanned spike.

This specimen was peripheral blood, taken on day 0 of AZD1222 vaccination. The receptor was isolated from an adult in good health. The chain is built from TRBV28 and TRBJ2-7, with unresolved D. For the CDR3, the DNA is TGTGCCAGCAGCGCTACCTACGAGCAGTACTTC. Translating gives CASSATYEQYF.